Below, 20 T cell receptor beta chains from the same sample are listed, as sequenced in a study of cytomegalovirus exposure and HLA in healthy donors. 13 Jbeta primers and 60 Vbeta primers were used for the PCR. Using immunoSEQ multiplex PCR, the repertoire was profiled, and TCRdb retains in-frame clones only, with some absent. The sample carries about 200,000 clones, about nine tenths recorded once. The material sequenced was PBMCs. The receptor set was obtained from a boy aged 2 to 9 in good health and CMV-seronegative.

This chain connects TRBV19 to TRBJ1-2; D not resolved. The CDR3 is 13 residues long. V lost 3 bases to trimming and J lost 6 bases, with 11 bases between them. Germline CDR1 is LNHDA and CDR2 is SQIVND (reference sequence). CDR3 sequence (DNA): TGTGCCAGTAGTATTCTTCGGGGAAATGGCTACACCTTC. Protein product: CASSILRGNGYTF.

The sample holds a few counts of this clone. The genes are TRBV5-1 and TRBJ2-2, with TRBD2 matching over 8 bases. V dropped 0 bases and J dropped 5; count of bases not matched to a gene: 9. The CDR3 covers 17 residues. Germline lookup yields CDR1 SGHRS and CDR2 YFSETQ. CDR3 region: CASSLGLGLGATGELFF. The CDR3, as DNA: TGCGCCAGCAGCTTGGGGCTGGGACTAGGGGCGACCGGGGAGCTGTTTTTT.

The chain has TRBV5-1 and TRBJ2-3; a weak D match, TRBD2 (6 bases). CDR3 length: 16 amino acids. Trimming took 6 bases from V and 0 from J, leaving 17 bases between them. The germline gives CDR1 SGHRS, CDR2 YFSETQ. As DNA, the CDR3 is TGCGCCAGCAACTCCTACGGGACTCTTAGCACAGATACGCAGTATTTT. Translating gives CASNSYGTLSTDTQYF.

This chain uses TRBV28 with TRBJ2-2, with D possibly matching TRBD1 (7 bases). The V gene's germline CDR1 is MDHEN and CDR2 SYDVKM. V lost 2 bases to trimming and J lost 4 bases, with 8 bases between them. The CDR3 contains 14 residues. The CDR3 sequence is CASSLQGGTGELFF. DNA of the CDR3: TGTGCCAGCAGTTTACAGGGGGGCACCGGGGAGCTGTTTTTT. The entire variable domain, with the rest obtained from reference TRBV28 and TRBJ2-2, is as follows: DVKVTQSSRYLVKRTGEKVFLECVQDMDHENMFWYRQDPGLGLRLIYFSYDVKMKEKGDIPEGYSVSREKKERFSLILESASTNQTSMYLCASSLQGGTGELFFGEGSRLTVL.

This clone was seen a handful of times. The chain carries TRBV28 and TRBJ1-2; D is possibly TRBD1 (6 bases). Trimming took 2 bases from V and 3 from J, leaving 7 bases between them. Germline assignment: CDR1 MDHEN and CDR2 SYDVKM. CDR3 length equals 13 residues. The CDR3 DNA is TGTGCCAGCAGTTTACCAGGGGACTATGGCTACACCTTC. The encoded protein is CASSLPGDYGYTF.

CDR3 sequence: CASSSELAGDYEQFF. CDR3 bases: TGTGCCAGCAGCAGTGAACTAGCGGGAGATTATGAGCAGTTCTTC. This chain connects TRBV7-9 to TRBJ2-1, with 11 positions matching TRBD2. Trimming took 5 bases from V and 8 from J; bases not matched to a gene: 8. CDR1 SEHNR and CDR2 FQNEAQ come from the germline V gene (reference sequence). This CDR3 has 15 amino acids.

The rearrangement uses TRBV15 and TRBJ2-7, with a possible D match to TRBD2 (6 bases). V shed 1 base and J shed 2 bases, with 12 bases lying between them. From germline, CDR1 is LNHNV and CDR2 YYDKDF (reference sequence). The CDR3 contains 15 residues. The chain's CDR3 is CATSRGLGGTYEQYF. CDR3 nucleotide sequence: TGTGCCACCAGCAGAGGGTTAGGCGGGACCTACGAGCAGTACTTC.

This chain joins TRBV18 and TRBJ1-2; D not certain. This CDR3 contains 14 residues. Trimming pared 6 bases from V and 2 bases from J, leaving 13 bases between. Per the germline V gene, CDR1 is KGHSH and CDR2 is LQKENI. CDR3 residues: CASSQSHANYGYTF. The CDR3 DNA reads TGTGCCAGCTCCCAGTCCCATGCAAACTATGGCTACACCTTC.

This chain uses TRBV5-5 with TRBJ1-3, with D maybe TRBD1 (5 bases). The CDR3 loop spans 14 amino acids. Per germline, CDR1 SGHKS and CDR2 YYEKEE (reference sequence). With 2 bases removed from V and 8 bases from J, the gap between germline ends came to 14 bases. This CDR3 is CASSLTWGADTIYF. CDR3 sequence (DNA): TGTGCCAGCAGCTTAACGTGGGGCGCGGACACCATATATTTT.

The rearrangement joins TRBV30 to TRBJ1-1; D gene unclear. There are 14 residues in the CDR3. Germline loops: CDR1 GTSNPN, CDR2 SVGIG (reference sequence). Trimming shortened V by 1 base and J by 4 bases, and 13 bases separated the two germline ends. Written as DNA, the CDR3 is TGTGCCTGGAGTGCCACGGGTGGAGCCACTGAAGCTTTCTTT. Encoded protein: CAWSATGGATEAFF.

The chain employs TRBV7-8 and TRBJ2-3; maybe TRBD1 (5 bases). CDR1 SGHVS and CDR2 FQNEAQ come from the germline V gene. The germline V and J ends were trimmed by 0 bases and 5 bases, with 9 bases remaining between them. This CDR3 is 14 amino acids long. CDR3 amino acids: CASSLAARGDTQYF. In DNA, the CDR3 is TGTGCCAGCAGCTTAGCTGCAAGGGGAGATACGCAGTATTTT. The whole variable domain, filled in from reference TRBV7-8 and TRBJ2-3, reads GAGVSQSPRYKVAKRGQDVALRCDPISGHVSLFWYQQALGQGPEFLTYFQNEAQLDKSGLPSDRFFAERPEGSVSTLKIQRTQQEDSAVYLCASSLAARGDTQYFGPGTRLTVL.

This chain connects TRBV7-3 to TRBJ1-4; TRBD1 matches at 12 bases. The CDR3 contains 15 residues. Looked up from germline, CDR1 is SGHTA and CDR2 is FQGTGA. The V segment lost 2 bases and the J segment 6 bases; nucleotides outside the gene matches: 1. CDR3 coding DNA: TGTGCCAGCAGCTTAGGGACAGGGGGCGATGAAAAACTGTTTTTT. This codes for CASSLGTGGDEKLFF.

This rearrangement joins TRBV27 to TRBJ2-2; 7 nucleotides align to TRBD1. V was clipped by 8 bases and J by 1 base; unmatched bases: 4. CDR1 is MNHEY, CDR2 SMNVEV, per germline (reference sequence). The CDR3 is 14 residues long. The CDR3: CASRQGRNTGELFF. CDR3 DNA: TGTGCCAGCCGACAGGGTAGGAACACCGGGGAGCTGTTTTTT.

The chain uses TRBV18 and TRBJ2-7; 8 bases fit TRBD1. The germline V gene has CDR1 KGHSH and CDR2 LQKENI. After removal of 0 bases from V and 6 bases from J, the junction contained 4 bases not matched to a gene. The CDR3 runs to 14 residues. This CDR3 is CASSPPTGVGEQYF. Written as DNA, the CDR3 is TGTGCCAGCTCACCACCGACAGGGGTCGGCGAGCAGTACTTC.

This chain uses TRBV27 with TRBJ1-2, with D hard to call. The germline CDR1 and CDR2 sequences are MNHEY and SMNVEV (reference sequence). V was cut by 8 bases and J by 2 bases, with 15 bases left in between. There are 14 residues in the CDR3. CDR3 nucleotides: TGTGCCAGCTCCGCGGGCCGCCTAAACTATGGCTACACCTTC. Residues: CASSAGRLNYGYTF.

A single count supports this clone. This chain connects TRBV7-2 to TRBJ2-5; 10 bases fit TRBD2. Per germline, CDR1 SGHTA and CDR2 FQGNSA. This CDR3 region has 14 residues. With 5 bases clipped from V and 5 bases from J, the junction kept 5 bases outside the gene matches. CDR3 sequence reads: CASSGGTSAETQYF. CDR3 bases: TGTGCCAGCAGCGGGGGGACTAGCGCGGAGACCCAGTACTTC.

This chain joins TRBV28 and TRBJ1-3; the D gene is possibly TRBD1 (5 bases). The V gene's germline CDR1 is MDHEN and CDR2 SYDVKM. CDR3 size: 13 residues. V lost 7 bases to trimming and J lost 2 bases, with 9 bases between them. CDR3 nucleotide sequence: TGTGCCAGCACGGGGGACCCTGGAAACACCATATATTTT. This translates into CASTGDPGNTIYF. The whole variable domain, remainder taken from reference TRBV28 and TRBJ1-3, is DVKVTQSSRYLVKRTGEKVFLECVQDMDHENMFWYRQDPGLGLRLIYFSYDVKMKEKGDIPEGYSVSREKKERFSLILESASTNQTSMYLCASTGDPGNTIYFGEGSWLTVV.

The V and J genes are TRBV11-2 and TRBJ1-6; TRBD1 agrees at 9 bases. This CDR3 has 15 amino acids. Germline V CDR1 and CDR2: SGHAT, FQNNGV. V shed 3 bases, J shed 7 bases, and the junction held 4 bases outside the gene matches. This chain's CDR3 is CASSFGTGRNSPLHF. The CDR3 bases are TGTGCCAGCAGCTTCGGGACAGGGAGGAATTCACCCCTCCACTTT.

The chain links TRBV7-2 to TRBJ2-5; the D gene is possibly TRBD1 (6 bases). Germline V CDR1 and CDR2: SGHTA, FQGNSA. V lost 3 bases and J lost 5, with 16 bases in between. The CDR3 covers 15 residues. CDR3 nucleotide sequence: TGTGCCAGCAGCTTCACTTCAGGGGTGGGTGAGACCCAGTACTTC. Translating it yields CASSFTSGVGETQYF.

This clone showed up just once. V usage is TRBV5-1 and J usage is TRBJ2-7; 9 bases align to TRBD1. CDR1 and CDR2 from the germline V gene are SGHRS and YFSETQ. The CDR3 is 15 residues long. The trim removed 1 base at V and 7 bases at J, leaving 9 bases unmatched. The CDR3 DNA reads as TGCGCCAGCAGCTTGTTTCCGGGACAGGGTCGTGAGCAGTACTTC. Translation: CASSLFPGQGREQYF.